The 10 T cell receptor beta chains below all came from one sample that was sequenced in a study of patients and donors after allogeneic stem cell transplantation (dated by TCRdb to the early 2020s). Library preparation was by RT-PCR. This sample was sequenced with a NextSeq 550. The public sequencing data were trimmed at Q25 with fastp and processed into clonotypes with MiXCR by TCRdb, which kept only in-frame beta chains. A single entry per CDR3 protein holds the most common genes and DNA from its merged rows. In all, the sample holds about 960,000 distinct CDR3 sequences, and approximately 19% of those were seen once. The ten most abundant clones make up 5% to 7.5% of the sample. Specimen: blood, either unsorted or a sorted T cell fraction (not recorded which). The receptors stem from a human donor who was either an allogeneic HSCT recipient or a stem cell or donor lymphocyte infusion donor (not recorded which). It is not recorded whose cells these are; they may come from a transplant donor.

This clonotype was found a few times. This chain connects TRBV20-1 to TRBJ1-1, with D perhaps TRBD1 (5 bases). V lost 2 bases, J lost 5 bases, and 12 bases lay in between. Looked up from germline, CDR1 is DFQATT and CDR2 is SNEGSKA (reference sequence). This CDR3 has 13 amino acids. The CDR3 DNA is TGCAGTGCTAGATTGGACTCAGGGACTGAAGCTTTCTTT. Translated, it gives CSARLDSGTEAFF.

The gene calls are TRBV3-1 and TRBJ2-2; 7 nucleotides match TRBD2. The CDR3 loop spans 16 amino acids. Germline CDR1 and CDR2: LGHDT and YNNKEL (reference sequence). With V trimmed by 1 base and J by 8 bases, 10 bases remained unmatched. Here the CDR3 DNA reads TGTGCCAGCAGCCAAGGGACGGGAGGTCGTTCGGGGGAGCTGTTTTTT. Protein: CASSQGTGGRSGELFF.

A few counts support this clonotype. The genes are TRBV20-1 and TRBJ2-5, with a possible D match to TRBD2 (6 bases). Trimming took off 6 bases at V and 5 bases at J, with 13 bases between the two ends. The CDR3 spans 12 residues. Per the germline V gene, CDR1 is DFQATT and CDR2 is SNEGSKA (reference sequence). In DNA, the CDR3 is TGCAGTGCAAGGGACTTTGGGGAGACCCAGTACTTC. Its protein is CSARDFGETQYF.

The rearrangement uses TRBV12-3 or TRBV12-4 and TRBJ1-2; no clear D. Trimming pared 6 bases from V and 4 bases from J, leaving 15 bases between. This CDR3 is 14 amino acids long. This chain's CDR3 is CASRLRGLGYGYTF. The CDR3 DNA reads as TGTGCCAGCAGACTACGGGGTTTGGGCTATGGCTACACCTTC.

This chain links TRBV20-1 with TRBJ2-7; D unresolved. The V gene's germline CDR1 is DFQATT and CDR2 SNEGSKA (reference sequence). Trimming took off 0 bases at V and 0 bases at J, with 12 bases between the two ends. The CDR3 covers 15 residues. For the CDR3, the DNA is TGCAGTGCTAGAGATAGGGCAAGGAGCTCCTACGAGCAGTACTTC. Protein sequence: CSARDRARSSYEQYF.

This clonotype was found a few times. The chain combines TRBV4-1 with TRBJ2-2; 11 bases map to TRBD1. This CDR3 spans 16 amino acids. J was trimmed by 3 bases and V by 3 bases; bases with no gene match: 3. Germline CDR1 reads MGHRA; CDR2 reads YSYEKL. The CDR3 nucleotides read TGCGCCAGCAGCCACCCGGGACAGGGGGACACCGGGGAGCTGTTTTTT. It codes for CASSHPGQGDTGELFF.

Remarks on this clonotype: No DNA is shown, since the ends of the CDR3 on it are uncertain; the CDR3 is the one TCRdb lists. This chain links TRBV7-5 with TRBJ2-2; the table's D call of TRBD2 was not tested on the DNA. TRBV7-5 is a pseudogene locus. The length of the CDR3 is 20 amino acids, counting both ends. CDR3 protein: CISVPEARPSGNSNTGELFF.

The CDR3 sequence: CASSLTNRGRINEQFF. As DNA, the CDR3 is TGCGCCAGCAGCTTGACAAACAGGGGGCGGATAAATGAGCAGTTCTTC. V is TRBV5-1 and J is TRBJ2-1; 9 bases are shared with TRBD1. This CDR3 spans 16 amino acids. Germline CDR1 reads SGHRS; CDR2 reads YFSETQ. V shed 1 base, J shed 7 bases, and the junction held 9 bases outside the gene matches.

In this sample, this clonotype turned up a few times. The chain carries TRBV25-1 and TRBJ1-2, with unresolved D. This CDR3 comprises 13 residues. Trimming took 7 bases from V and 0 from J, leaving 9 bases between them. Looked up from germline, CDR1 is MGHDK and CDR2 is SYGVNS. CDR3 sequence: CASNPASNYGYTF. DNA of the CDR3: TGTGCCAGCAATCCAGCGTCTAACTATGGCTACACCTTC.

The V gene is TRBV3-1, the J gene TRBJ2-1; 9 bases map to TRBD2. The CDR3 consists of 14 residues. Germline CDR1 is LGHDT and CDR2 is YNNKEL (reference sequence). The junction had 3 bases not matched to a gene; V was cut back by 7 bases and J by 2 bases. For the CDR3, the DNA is TGTGCCAGCAAGGTAGCGGGGGCCTACAATGAGCAGTTCTTC. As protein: CASKVAGAYNEQFF.